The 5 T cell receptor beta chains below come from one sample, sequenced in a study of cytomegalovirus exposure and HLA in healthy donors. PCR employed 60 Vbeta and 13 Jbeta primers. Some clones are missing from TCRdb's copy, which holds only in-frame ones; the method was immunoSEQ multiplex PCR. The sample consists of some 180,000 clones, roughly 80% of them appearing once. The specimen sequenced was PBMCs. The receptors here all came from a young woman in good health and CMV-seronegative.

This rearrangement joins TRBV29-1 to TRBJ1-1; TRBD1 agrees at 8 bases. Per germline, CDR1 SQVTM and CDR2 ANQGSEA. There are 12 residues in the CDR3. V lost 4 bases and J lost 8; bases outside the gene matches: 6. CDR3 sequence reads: CSVAGTGREAFF. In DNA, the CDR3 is TGCAGCGTTGCCGGGACAGGCCGGGAAGCTTTCTTT.

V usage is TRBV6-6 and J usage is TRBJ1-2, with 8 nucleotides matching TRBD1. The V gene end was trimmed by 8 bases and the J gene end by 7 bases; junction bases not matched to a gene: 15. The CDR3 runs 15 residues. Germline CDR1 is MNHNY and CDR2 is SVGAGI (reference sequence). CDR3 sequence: CASGVFGTGASGYTF. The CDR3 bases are TGTGCCAGCGGGGTCTTCGGGACAGGAGCGAGTGGCTACACCTTC.

The CDR3: CASTPLAGLTYEQYF. For the CDR3, the DNA is TGTGCCAGCACTCCCCTAGCGGGGCTAACCTACGAGCAGTACTTC. The rearrangement uses TRBV5-6 and TRBJ2-7, with 9 bases identical to TRBD2. V lost 6 bases to trimming and J lost 2 bases; unmatched junction nucleotides: 9. Germline CDR1 and CDR2: SGHDT and YYEEEE. The CDR3 sequence is 15 residues long.

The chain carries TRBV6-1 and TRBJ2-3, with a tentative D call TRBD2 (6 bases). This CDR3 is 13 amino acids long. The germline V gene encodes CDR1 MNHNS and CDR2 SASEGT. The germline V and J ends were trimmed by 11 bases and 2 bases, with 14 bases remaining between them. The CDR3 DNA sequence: TGTGCCCTCGAGGCGGGGAACACAGATACGCAGTATTTT. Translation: CALEAGNTDTQYF.

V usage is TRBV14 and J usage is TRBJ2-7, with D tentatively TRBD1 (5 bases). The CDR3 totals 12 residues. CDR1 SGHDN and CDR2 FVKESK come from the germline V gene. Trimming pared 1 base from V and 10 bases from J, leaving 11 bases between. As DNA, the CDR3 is TGTGCCAGCAGCCAAGTTTCGACAGTCCAGTACTTC. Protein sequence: CASSQVSTVQYF.